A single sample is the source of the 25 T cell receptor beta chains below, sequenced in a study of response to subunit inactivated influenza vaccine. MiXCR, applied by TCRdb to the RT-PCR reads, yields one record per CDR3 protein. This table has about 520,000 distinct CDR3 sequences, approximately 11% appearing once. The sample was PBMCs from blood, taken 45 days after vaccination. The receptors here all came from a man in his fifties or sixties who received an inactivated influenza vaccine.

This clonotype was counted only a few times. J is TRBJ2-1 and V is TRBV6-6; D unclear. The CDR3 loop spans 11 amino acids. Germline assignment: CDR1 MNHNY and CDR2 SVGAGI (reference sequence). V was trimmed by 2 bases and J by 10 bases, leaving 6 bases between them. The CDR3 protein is CASSYLLEQFF. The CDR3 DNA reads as TGTGCCAGCAGTTACCTCCTGGAGCAGTTCTTC.

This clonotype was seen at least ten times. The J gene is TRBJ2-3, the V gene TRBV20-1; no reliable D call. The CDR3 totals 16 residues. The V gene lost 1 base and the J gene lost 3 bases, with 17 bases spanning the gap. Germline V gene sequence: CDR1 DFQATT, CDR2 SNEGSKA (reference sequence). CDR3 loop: CSARGAASGLTDTQYF. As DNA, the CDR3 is TGCAGTGCTAGAGGGGCGGCCTCAGGCTTGACAGATACGCAGTATTTT.

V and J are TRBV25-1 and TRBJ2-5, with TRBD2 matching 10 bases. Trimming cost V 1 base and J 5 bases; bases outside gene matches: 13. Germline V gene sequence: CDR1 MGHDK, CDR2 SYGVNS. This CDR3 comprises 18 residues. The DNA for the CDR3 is TGTGCCAGCAGTGAATCCGCCGGACTAGCGGTCCCATGGGAGACCCAGTACTTC. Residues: CASSESAGLAVPWETQYF.

CDR3 DNA sequence: TGCGCCAGCAGCGAACCGGGACTAGCGGGAGATGAGCAGTACTTC. Encoded protein: CASSEPGLAGDEQYF. V is TRBV5-1 and J is TRBJ2-7, with 14 bases that match TRBD2. The germline V gene encodes CDR1 SGHRS and CDR2 YFSETQ. Trimming took 4 bases from V and 7 from J; bases not matched to a gene: 7. This CDR3 has 15 amino acids.

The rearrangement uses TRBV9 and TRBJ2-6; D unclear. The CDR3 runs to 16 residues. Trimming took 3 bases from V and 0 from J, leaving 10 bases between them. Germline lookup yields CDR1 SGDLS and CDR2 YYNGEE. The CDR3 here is CASSAHRNSGANVLTF. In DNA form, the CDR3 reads TGTGCCAGCAGCGCGCACCGAAACTCTGGGGCCAACGTCCTGACTTTC. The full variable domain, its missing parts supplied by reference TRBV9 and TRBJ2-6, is DSGVTQTPKHLITATGQRVTLRCSPRSGDLSVYWYQQSLDQGLQFLIQYYNGEERAKGNILERFSAQQFPDLHSELNLSSLELGDSALYFCASSAHRNSGANVLTFGAGSRLTVL.

CDR3 DNA: TGCGCCAGCAAGGGGGCCGGGGAGCTGTTTTTT. Its protein is CASKGAGELFF. The V and J genes are TRBV5-1 and TRBJ2-2, with D maybe TRBD1 (6 bases). Germline assignment: CDR1 SGHRS and CDR2 YFSETQ. The length of the CDR3 is 11 residues. Trimming shortened V by 6 bases and J by 6 bases, and 6 bases separated the two germline ends. Full variable domain (rest looked up from reference TRBV5-1 and TRBJ2-2): KAGVTQTPRYLIKTRGQQVTLSCSPISGHRSVSWYQQTPGQGLQFLFEYFSETQRNKGNFPGRFSGRQFSNSRSEMNVSTLELGDSALYLCASKGAGELFFGEGSRLTVL.

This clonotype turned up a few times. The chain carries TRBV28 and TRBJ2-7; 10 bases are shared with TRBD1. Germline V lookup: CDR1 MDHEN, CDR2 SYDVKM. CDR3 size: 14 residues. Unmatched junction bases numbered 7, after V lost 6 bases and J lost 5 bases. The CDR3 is CASRTTGTGDEQYF. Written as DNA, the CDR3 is TGTGCCAGCAGGACGACCGGGACAGGGGACGAGCAGTACTTC.

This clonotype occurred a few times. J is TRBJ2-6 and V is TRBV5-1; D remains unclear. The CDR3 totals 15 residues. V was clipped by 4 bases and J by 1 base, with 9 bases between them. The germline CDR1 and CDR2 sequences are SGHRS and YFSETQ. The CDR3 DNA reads TGCGCCAGCAGCGGAAGGTGGTCTGGGGCCAACGTCCTGACTTTC. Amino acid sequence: CASSGRWSGANVLTF.

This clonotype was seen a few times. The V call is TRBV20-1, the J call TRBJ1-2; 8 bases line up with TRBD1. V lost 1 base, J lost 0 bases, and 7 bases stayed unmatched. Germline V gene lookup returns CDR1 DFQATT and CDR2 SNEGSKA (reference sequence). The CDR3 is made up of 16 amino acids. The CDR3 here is CSARALTGDPNYGYTF. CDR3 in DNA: TGCAGTGCTAGAGCCCTGACAGGGGACCCTAACTATGGCTACACCTTC.

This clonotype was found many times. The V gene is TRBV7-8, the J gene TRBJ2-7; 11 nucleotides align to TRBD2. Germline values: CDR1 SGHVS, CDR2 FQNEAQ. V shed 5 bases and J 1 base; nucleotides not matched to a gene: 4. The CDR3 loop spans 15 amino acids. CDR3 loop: CASSPGTSGSYEQYF. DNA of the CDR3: TGTGCCAGCAGCCCCGGGACTAGCGGATCCTACGAGCAGTACTTC.

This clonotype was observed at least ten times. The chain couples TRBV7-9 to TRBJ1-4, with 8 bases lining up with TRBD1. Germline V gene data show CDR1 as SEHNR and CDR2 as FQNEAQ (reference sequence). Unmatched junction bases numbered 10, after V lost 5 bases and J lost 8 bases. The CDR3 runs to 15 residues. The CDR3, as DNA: TGTGCCAGCAGCCGCAGACAGGGGAGGACGGAAAAACTGTTTTTT. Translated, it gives CASSRRQGRTEKLFF.

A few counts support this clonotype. The CDR3 reads CASSRRRATGSGANVLTF. CDR3 DNA sequence: TGTGCCAGCAGCCGCCGCAGGGCCACGGGCTCTGGGGCCAACGTCCTGACTTTC. The V and J genes are TRBV3-1 and TRBJ2-6, with D possibly matching TRBD1 (5 bases). Trimming took off 4 bases at V and 0 bases at J, with 16 bases between the two ends. The CDR3 runs 18 residues. The germline gives CDR1 LGHDT, CDR2 YNNKEL (reference sequence).

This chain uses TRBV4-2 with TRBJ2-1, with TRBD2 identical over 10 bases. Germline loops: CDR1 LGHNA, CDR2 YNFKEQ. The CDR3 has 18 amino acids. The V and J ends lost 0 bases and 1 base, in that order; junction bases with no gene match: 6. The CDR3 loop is CASSQDFGLAVSYNEQFF. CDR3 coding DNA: TGTGCCAGCAGCCAAGATTTTGGACTAGCGGTTTCCTACAATGAGCAGTTCTTC.

The CDR3 DNA is TGCGCCAGCAGCTCGCGGACAGGGAGTGTCGGCGAGCAGTACTTC. This gives the protein CASSSRTGSVGEQYF. The rearrangement links TRBV5-1 to TRBJ2-7; 8 positions match TRBD1. Per the germline V gene, CDR1 is SGHRS and CDR2 is YFSETQ. V was clipped by 3 bases and J by 6 bases; unmatched bases: 11. The CDR3 is 15 amino acids.

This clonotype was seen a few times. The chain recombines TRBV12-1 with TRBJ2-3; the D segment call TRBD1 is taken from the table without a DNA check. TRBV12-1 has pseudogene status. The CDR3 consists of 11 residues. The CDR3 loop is CASSSGQGQYF. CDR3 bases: TGTGCCAGCAGCTCGGGACAGGGACAGTATTTT.

CDR3 in amino acids: CASSPGTGGTNEKLFF. The CDR3 nucleotides are TGTGCCAGCAGCCCTGGGACAGGGGGGACTAATGAAAAACTGTTTTTT. The V call is TRBV5-5, the J call TRBJ1-4; TRBD1 matches 11 bases. The CDR3 extends over 16 amino acids. V shed 4 bases and J 2 bases; nucleotides not matched to a gene: 4. From germline, CDR1 is SGHKS and CDR2 YYEKEE (reference sequence).

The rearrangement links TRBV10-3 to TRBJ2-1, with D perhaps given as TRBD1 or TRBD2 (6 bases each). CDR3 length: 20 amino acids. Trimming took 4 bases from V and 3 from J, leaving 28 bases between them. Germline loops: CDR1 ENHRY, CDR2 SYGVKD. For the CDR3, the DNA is TGTGCCATCAGTGGTCCGCATACAGGGAAAAAGACTAGAGACTACAATGAGCAGTTCTTC. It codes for CAISGPHTGKKTRDYNEQFF.

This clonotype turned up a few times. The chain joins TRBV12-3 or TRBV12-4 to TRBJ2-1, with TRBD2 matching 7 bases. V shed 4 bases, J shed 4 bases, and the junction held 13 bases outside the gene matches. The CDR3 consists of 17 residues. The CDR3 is CASSSIPRGTRYNEQFF. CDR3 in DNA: TGTGCCAGCAGTTCAATCCCGCGGGGGACCCGTTACAATGAGCAGTTCTTC.

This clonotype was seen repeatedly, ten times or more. The CDR3: CASSRGQGLNQPQHF. The DNA of the CDR3 is TGCGCCAGCAGCAGGGGACAAGGCCTCAATCAGCCCCAGCATTTT. The chain recombines TRBV5-1 with TRBJ1-5; weak D call: TRBD1 (6 bases). Trimming took 4 bases from V and 3 from J, leaving 14 bases between them. The germline CDR1 and CDR2 sequences are SGHRS and YFSETQ. The CDR3 has 15 amino acids.

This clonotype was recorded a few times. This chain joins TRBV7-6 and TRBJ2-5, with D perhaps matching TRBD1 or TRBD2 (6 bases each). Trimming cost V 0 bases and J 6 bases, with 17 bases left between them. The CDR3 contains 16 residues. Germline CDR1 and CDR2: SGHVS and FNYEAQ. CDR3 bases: TGTGCCAGCAGCTTAGCCTCGTTCCGGGGGCTGCAGACCCAGTACTTC. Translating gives CASSLASFRGLQTQYF.

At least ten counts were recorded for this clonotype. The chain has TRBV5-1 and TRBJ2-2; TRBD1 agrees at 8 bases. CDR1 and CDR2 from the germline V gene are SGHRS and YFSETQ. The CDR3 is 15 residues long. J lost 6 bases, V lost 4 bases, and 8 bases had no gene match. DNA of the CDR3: TGCGCCAGCAGCCCGAACGCAGGGGGCTCCGGGGAGCTGTTTTTT. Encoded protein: CASSPNAGGSGELFF.

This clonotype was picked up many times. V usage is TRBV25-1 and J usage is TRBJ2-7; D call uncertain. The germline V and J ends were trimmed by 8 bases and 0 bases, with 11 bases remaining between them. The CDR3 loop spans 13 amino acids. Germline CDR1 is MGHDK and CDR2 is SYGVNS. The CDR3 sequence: CASRMTGSYEQYF. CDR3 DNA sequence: TGTGCCAGCCGCATGACGGGCTCCTACGAGCAGTACTTC.

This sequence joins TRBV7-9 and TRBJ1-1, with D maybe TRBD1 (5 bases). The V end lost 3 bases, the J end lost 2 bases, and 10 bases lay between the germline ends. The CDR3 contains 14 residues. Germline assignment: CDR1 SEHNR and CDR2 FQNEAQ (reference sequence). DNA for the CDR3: TGTGCCAGCAGCTTCGGGGGACCCAACACTGAAGCTTTCTTT. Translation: CASSFGGPNTEAFF.

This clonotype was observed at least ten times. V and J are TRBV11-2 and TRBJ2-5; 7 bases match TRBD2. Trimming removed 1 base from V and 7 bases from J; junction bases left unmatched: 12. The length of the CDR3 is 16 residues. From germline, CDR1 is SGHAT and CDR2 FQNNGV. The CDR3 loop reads CASSLVFSGGLGTQYF. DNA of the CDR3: TGTGCCAGCAGCTTAGTCTTCTCGGGGGGTCTTGGGACCCAGTACTTC.

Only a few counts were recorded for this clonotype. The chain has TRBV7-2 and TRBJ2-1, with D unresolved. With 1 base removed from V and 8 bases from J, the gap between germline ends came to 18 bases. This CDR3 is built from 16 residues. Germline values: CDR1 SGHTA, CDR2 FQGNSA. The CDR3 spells CASSLEMRRVWHEQFF. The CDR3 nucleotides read TGTGCCAGCAGCTTAGAAATGAGGAGAGTGTGGCATGAGCAGTTCTTC.